This TCR beta chain was identified during a study of patients and donors after allogeneic stem cell transplantation. Only a few counts were recorded for this clonotype. TCRdb fed the RT-PCR reads into MiXCR, producing one record per CDR3 protein. Here the sample spans roughly 180,000 distinct CDR3 sequences, around two fifths being singletons. CDR3 size: 11 residues. The V gene lost 5 bases and the J gene lost 2 bases, with 2 bases spanning the gap. The germline CDR1 and CDR2 sequences are SEHNR and FQNEAQ (reference sequence). The rearrangement joins TRBV7-9 to TRBJ2-3; D gene ambiguous. The sequenced sample consisted of blood, either unsorted or a sorted T cell fraction (not recorded which). The TCR originated in a human donor who was either an allogeneic HSCT recipient or a stem cell or donor lymphocyte infusion donor (not recorded which). It is not recorded whose cells these are; they may come from a transplant donor. CDR3 sequence (DNA): TGTGCCAGCAGCACCACAGATACGCAGTATTTT. Translated: CASSTTDTQYF.